The 5 T cell receptor beta chains below were found in one sample sequenced in a study of blood T cell repertoires in COVID-19. Clones were sequenced by immunoSEQ multiplex PCR, and TCRdb holds only the in-frame ones, with some missing. Among about 87,000 clones listed, around 86% were seen once. Sequencing was done on a sample of peripheral blood. The receptor set was obtained from a man in his forties with acute or convalescent COVID-19.

This chain uses TRBV5-6 with TRBJ1-5; unclear D gene. The CDR3 consists of 14 residues. Germline CDR1 and CDR2: SGHDT and YYEEEE. V was cut by 0 bases and J by 9 bases, with 13 bases left in between. CDR3 DNA sequence: TGTGCCAGCAGCTTGGTGAAGGGAGCTGGGCCCCAGCATTTT. This gives the protein CASSLVKGAGPQHF.

The chain has TRBV5-1 and TRBJ1-3; D remains unclear. The CDR3 is made up of 14 amino acids. Germline loops: CDR1 SGHRS, CDR2 YFSETQ. Trimming took 2 bases from V and 3 from J, leaving 9 bases between them. The CDR3 DNA is TGCGCCAGCAGCTTCGGGTCATTTGGAAACACCATATATTTT. Amino acid sequence: CASSFGSFGNTIYF.

The chain couples TRBV13 to TRBJ1-3, with D possibly TRBD1 on 6 matching bases. The CDR3 totals 17 residues. Germline CDR1 reads PRHDT; CDR2 reads FYEKMQ (reference sequence). Trimming stripped 3 bases from V and 0 bases from J, with 15 bases between. DNA for the CDR3: TGTGCCAGCAGCTTCGGGGGGCCGCTCGGCTCTGGAAACACCATATATTTT. As protein: CASSFGGPLGSGNTIYF. Full variable domain (outside the CDR3, taken from reference TRBV13 and TRBJ1-3): AAGVIQSPRHLIKEKRETATLKCYPIPRHDTVYWYQQGPGQDPQFLISFYEKMQSDKGSIPDRFSAQQFSDYHSELNMSSLELGDSALYFCASSFGGPLGSGNTIYFGEGSWLTVV.

By sample share, this clone is medium-sized. The chain has TRBV3-1 (or the pseudogene TRBV3-2) and TRBJ2-1; 13 nucleotides match TRBD2. Germline CDR1 LGHDT, CDR2 YNNKEL (reference sequence). V lost 6 bases to trimming and J lost 9 bases; unmatched junction nucleotides: 11. The CDR3 is 16 amino acids. As DNA, the CDR3 is TGTGCCAGCAGTTCAAACGGACTAGCGGGAGTTGGTGAGCAGTTCTTC. Translating it yields CASSSNGLAGVGEQFF.

This CDR3 is CASSEQGGGYEQYF. CDR3 DNA: TGTGCCAGCAGTGAACAGGGAGGGGGGTACGAGCAGTACTTC. The chain links TRBV6-4 to TRBJ2-7; possible D gene TRBD2, 7 bases. Germline-derived CDR1 and CDR2 are MRHNA and SNTAGT. There are 14 residues in the CDR3. Trimming stripped 3 bases from V and 4 bases from J, with 13 bases between.